This T cell receptor (beta chain) derives from a study of T cells after yellow fever vaccination. TCRdb called the 5' RACE reads again in MiXCR, with one record for every CDR3 protein. The sample gives some 120,000 distinct CDR3 sequences, almost 9% of which show up once; approximately 37% is in the top ten. This clonotype was observed a handful of times. This specimen consisted of CD8+ T cells sorted from PBMCs, obtained on the day of the yellow fever booster vaccination. The receptor's source is a man aged 18 to 35 who received the YFV17D yellow fever vaccine.

The CDR3 bases are TGTGCCAGCAGCCAAGATCCCCCAGGCATTGAAGCTTTCTTT. This sequence encodes CASSQDPPGIEAFF. The chain recombines TRBV3-1 with TRBJ1-1, with D uncertain. Germline V gene lookup returns CDR1 LGHDT and CDR2 YNNKEL (reference sequence). V was pared by 0 bases and J by 7 bases, with 12 bases between. The CDR3 extends over 14 amino acids.